The TCR beta chain under discussion was sequenced for a study of shared T cell receptors in the human thymus. Generated by immunoSEQ multiplex PCR, the TCRdb table keeps only in-frame clones and is missing some. The sample holds approximately 730,000 clones, approximately 85% seen once. This clone was counted once. Germline V gene data show CDR1 as KGHSH and CDR2 as LQKENI. V shed 3 bases, J shed 4 bases, and the junction held 11 bases outside the gene matches. There are 16 residues in the CDR3. These records were also assigned to another study, of human thymus T cells. From that study: Having surgery to correct congenital heart defects, healthy Finnish infants acted as the donors. Obtained as resections during corrective heart surgery, the thymus tissue was then studied. Related research examined unrelated individuals and reported that their thymic repertoires overlapped highly.

This receptor was identified in a girl less than two years old with a congenital heart defect. The sequencing input was thymocytes. The chain couples TRBV18 to TRBJ1-1, with 7 positions matching TRBD1. This CDR3 is CASSPLRCRGTTEAFF. The CDR3 coding sequence is TGTGCCAGCTCACCTCTCCGCTGCAGGGGGACCACTGAAGCTTTCTTT.